This T cell receptor (beta chain) appears in the sequencing data of a study of control samples from healthy donors and cancer patients. Data came from immunoSEQ multiplex PCR; TCRdb stores just in-frame clones and leaves some out. The table includes 80,000 or so clones, almost 95% detected once. J was trimmed by 0 bases and V by 2 bases; bases with no gene match: 11. Looked up from germline, CDR1 is MDHEN and CDR2 is SYDVKM. The CDR3 length is 19 residues. The chain links TRBV28 to TRBJ1-3; 9 positions match TRBD1. The sample consisted of blood. The TCR comes from a woman aged 55-70 years in good health. CDR3 residues: CASSLGQGIFSGSGNTIYF. The DNA of the CDR3 is TGTGCCAGCAGTTTAGGACAGGGGATCTTCTCAGGCTCTGGAAACACCATATATTTT.